The 13 T cell receptor beta chains below come from one sample, sequenced in a study of post-analysis software for immune sequencing data. The study, taken as a whole, reports: Controls showed lower frequencies than patients for roughly five TRBV segments, and TRBV5-6, TRBV5-1 and TRBV20-1 were among these.

Unique molecular identifiers featured in each of the TCR beta cDNA libraries. TCRdb passed the PCR reads through MiXCR, listing each CDR3 protein once. Here the sample spans approximately 350,000 distinct CDR3 sequences, about a third being singletons. These receptors are not linked to any known antigen. Sequencing input: blood. The source is a girl aged 5-17 years with multiple sclerosis.

The J gene is TRBJ2-7, the V gene TRBV7-2; 9 bases are a match to TRBD2. V dropped 1 base and J dropped 2; count of bases not matched to a gene: 3. Germline lookup yields CDR1 SGHTA and CDR2 FQGNSA. This CDR3 region has 15 residues. CDR3 sequence: CASSLGGGGAYEQYF. CDR3 nucleotide sequence: TGTGCCAGCAGCTTAGGGGGCGGGGGGGCCTACGAGCAGTACTTC.

Regarding this clonotype: The junction departs from the called germline gene at one end, perhaps through a read error. This chain uses TRBV12-3 or TRBV12-4 with TRBJ2-5; 9 bases are shared with TRBD2. The DNA end favors TRBJ2-7, so the J call may be wrong. The CDR3 is 15 amino acids. CDR3 sequence (DNA): TGTGCCGGCAGTTTAGCCCTAGCGGGGTCGCTCGAGCAGTACTTC. Its protein is CAGSLALAGSLEQYF.

Concerning this clonotype itself: Possible read error: a much larger clone is one base away. The chain joins TRBV7-2 to TRBJ1-5; the D gene is possibly TRBD1 (5 bases). This CDR3 region has 18 residues. The V gene's germline CDR1 is SGHTA and CDR2 FQGNSA. V was pared by 5 bases and J by 0 bases, with 20 bases between. The CDR3 bases are TGTGCCAGCAGCAAAGGGGACCCCTGGCGCTATAGCAATCAGCCCCAGCATTTT. This encodes CASSKGDPWRYSNQPQHF. Complete variable domain (other parts from reference TRBV7-2 and TRBJ1-5): GAGVSQSPSNKVTEKGKDVELRCDPISGHTALYWYRQSLGQGLEFLIYFQGNSAPDKSGLPSDRFSAERTGGSVSTLTIQRTQQEDSAVYLCASSKGDPWRYSNQPQHFGDGTRLSIL.

The chain carries TRBV7-2 and TRBJ1-2; TRBD1 aligns across 11 bases. Germline V gives CDR1 SGHTA, CDR2 FQGNSA. Trimming cost V 5 bases and J 6 bases; bases outside gene matches: 8. This CDR3 has 15 residues. This CDR3 reads CASSTLPGQGDGYTF. CDR3 nucleotides: TGTGCCAGCAGCACCCTTCCGGGACAGGGGGATGGCTACACCTTC.

The chain couples TRBV12-3 or TRBV12-4 to TRBJ2-5, with 9 nucleotides matching TRBD2. The J call is doubtful: the DNA matches TRBJ2-7 better. The CDR3 contains 12 residues. The CDR3 protein is CASSWTSVEQYF. CDR3 DNA sequence: TGTGCCAGCAGTTGGACTAGCGTCGAGCAGTACTTC.

The CDR3 loop is CASRTLGTGHEQYF. The CDR3, as DNA: TGTGCCAGCAGAACCCTAGGGACAGGCCACGAGCAGTACTTC. The chain employs TRBV27 and TRBJ2-7; 8 positions match TRBD1. V dropped 6 bases and J dropped 5; count of bases not matched to a gene: 9. The germline gives CDR1 MNHEY, CDR2 SMNVEV (reference sequence). This CDR3 region has 14 residues.

This clonotype was seen a few times. V gene TRBV6-5 combines with J gene TRBJ2-2, with a weak D call TRBD1 (6 bases). There are 15 residues in the CDR3. With 7 bases removed from V and 2 bases from J, the gap between germline ends came to 14 bases. Germline CDR1 and CDR2: MNHEY and SVGAGI. The CDR3 spells CASTNRDINTGELFF. CDR3 in DNA: TGTGCCAGCACCAACCGGGACATTAACACCGGGGAGCTGTTTTTT.

V gene TRBV6-1 combines with J gene TRBJ1-1, with 12 bases that match TRBD1. The junction had 16 bases not matched to a gene; V was cut back by 4 bases and J by 7 bases. The V gene's germline CDR1 is MNHNS and CDR2 SASEGT. This CDR3 has 18 residues. The CDR3 here is CASSAPGQGAYATIEAFF. CDR3 in DNA: TGTGCCAGCAGTGCCCCGGGACAGGGGGCCTACGCAACTATTGAAGCTTTCTTT.

This clonotype was seen repeatedly, ten times or more. This may be a read error: a much more frequent sequence differs by one nucleotide. J is TRBJ2-2 and V is TRBV7-9; D possibly corresponds to TRBD2 (7 bases). This CDR3 spans 14 amino acids. In germline, CDR1 is SEHNR, CDR2 FQNEAQ (reference sequence). The CDR3 region is CASRPLRGPGERFF. The CDR3 DNA follows: TGTGCCAGCAGGCCCCTGCGGGGGCCCGGGGAGCGGTTTTTT.

Worth noting for this clonotype: At one of its ends the junction is not consistent with the germline gene, which may arise from a read error. This rearrangement joins TRBV4-1 to TRBJ2-1; D not resolved. Germline V gives CDR1 MGHRA, CDR2 YSYEKL. The CDR3 is 16 residues long. CDR3 in amino acids: CASSQEMGLTYNGQFF. For the CDR3, the DNA is TGCGCCAGCAGCCAAGAAATGGGTCTTACCTACAATGGGCAGTTCTTC.

The chain employs TRBV4-3 and TRBJ1-2; no definite D call. This CDR3 has 16 amino acids. Trimming cost V 1 base and J 6 bases, with 18 bases left between them. CDR1 is LGHNA and CDR2 is YSLEER in the germline V gene. The CDR3: CASSQGLRGMEDGYTF. In DNA form, the CDR3 reads TGCGCCAGCAGCCAAGGCTTGCGAGGGATGGAGGATGGCTACACCTTC.

The chain carries TRBV29-1 and TRBJ2-3, with 9 bases matching TRBD1. In germline, CDR1 is SQVTM, CDR2 ANQGSEA. Unmatched junction bases numbered 9, after V lost 6 bases and J lost 5 bases. The CDR3 has 14 residues. The CDR3: CSVDPGQGIDTQYF. The CDR3 DNA sequence: TGCAGCGTCGATCCGGGACAGGGCATAGATACGCAGTATTTT.

The chain employs TRBV7-2 and TRBJ1-1; 7 positions match TRBD1. The CDR3 is 14 residues long. Losses at the gene ends were 3 bases for V and 9 bases for J; bases not matched to a gene: 10. Germline V gene data show CDR1 as SGHTA and CDR2 as FQGNSA. CDR3 loop: CASSFGGQAVKAFF. CDR3 nucleotide sequence: TGTGCCAGCAGCTTTGGAGGACAGGCGGTGAAAGCTTTCTTT. Looking up the rest from reference TRBV7-2 and TRBJ1-1 gives the full variable domain: GAGVSQSPSNKVTEKGKDVELRCDPISGHTALYWYRQSLGQGLEFLIYFQGNSAPDKSGLPSDRFSAERTGGSVSTLTIQRTQQEDSAVYLCASSFGGQAVKAFFGQGTRLTVV.